The clone carrying this TCR beta chain was seen a few times. Its antigen is currently unknown. The data were taken from a study of blood T cells in healthy people across ages. Regarding the study as a whole: The authors considered diversity estimates from one million T cells to be underestimates.

Germline assignment: CDR1 LGHNA and CDR2 YNFKEQ. V lost 0 bases, J lost 10 bases, and 13 bases lay in between. The CDR3 loop spans 14 amino acids. With a J-beta primer mix and a sample-barcoded 5' primer, a second PCR ran about 6 to 11 cycles. TCRdb used MiXCR to reprocess the 5' RACE reads, holding one entry per CDR3 protein. The data contain about 970,000 distinct CDR3 sequences, around 54% of them singletons. The chain is built from TRBV4-2 and TRBJ2-1; tentatively, D is TRBD2 (5 bases). Sequenced sample: blood. The receptor comes from a woman aged 60 to 75 in good health. The chain's CDR3 is CASSQEEASYEQFF. CDR3 in DNA: TGTGCCAGCAGCCAAGAGGAGGCTAGCTACGAGCAGTTCTTC.